The sequence of this T cell receptor (beta chain) was determined in a study of response to subunit inactivated influenza vaccine. Study-wide results and caveats: New T cells are recruited in small numbers by each seasonal influenza vaccination, according to the authors' suggestion.

Per germline, CDR1 SQVTM and CDR2 ANQGSEA. The CDR3 loop spans 15 amino acids. Trimming cost V 6 bases and J 3 bases, with 21 bases left between them. This clonotype occurred a few times. Its specificity is unknown. A single record per CDR3 protein comes from TCRdb applying MiXCR to the RT-PCR reads. In the table there are roughly 760,000 distinct CDR3 sequences, over 20% of which are singletons. This clonotype was obtained from a man in his fifties or sixties who received an inactivated influenza vaccine. Source: PBMCs from blood, taken approximately 5 days after vaccination. The chain couples TRBV29-1 to TRBJ2-7; no clear D. The CDR3 nucleotides are TGCAGCGTCGTCTCCCCTACCGACCTGCTCTACGAGCAGTACTTC. It is translated as CSVVSPTDLLYEQYF.